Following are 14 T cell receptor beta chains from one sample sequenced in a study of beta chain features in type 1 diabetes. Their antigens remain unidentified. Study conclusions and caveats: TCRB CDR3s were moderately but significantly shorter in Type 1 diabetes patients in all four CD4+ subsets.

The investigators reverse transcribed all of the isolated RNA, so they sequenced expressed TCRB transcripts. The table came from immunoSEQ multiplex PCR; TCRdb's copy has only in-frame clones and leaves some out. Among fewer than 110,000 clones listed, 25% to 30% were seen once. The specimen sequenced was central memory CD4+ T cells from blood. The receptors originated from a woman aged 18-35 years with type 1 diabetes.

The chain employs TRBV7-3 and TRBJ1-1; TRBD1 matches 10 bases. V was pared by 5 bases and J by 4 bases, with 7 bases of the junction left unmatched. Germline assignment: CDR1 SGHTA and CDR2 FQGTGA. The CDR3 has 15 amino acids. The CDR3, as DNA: TGTGCCAGCAGCCCACGGGACAGGGGATCCACTGAAGCTTTCTTT. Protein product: CASSPRDRGSTEAFF.

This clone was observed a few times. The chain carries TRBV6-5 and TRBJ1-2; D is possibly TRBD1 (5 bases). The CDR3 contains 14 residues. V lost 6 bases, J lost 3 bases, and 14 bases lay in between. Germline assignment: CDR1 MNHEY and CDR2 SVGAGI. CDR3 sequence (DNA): TGTGCCAGCAGCCCCCGGGGGGTGTACTATGGCTACACCTTC. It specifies CASSPRGVYYGYTF.

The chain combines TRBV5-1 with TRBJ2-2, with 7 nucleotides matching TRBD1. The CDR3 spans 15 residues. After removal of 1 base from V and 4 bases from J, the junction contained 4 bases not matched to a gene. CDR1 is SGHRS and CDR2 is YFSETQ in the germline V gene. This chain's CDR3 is CASSLRGQRTGELFF. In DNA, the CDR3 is TGCGCCAGCAGCTTGAGGGGGCAGCGCACCGGGGAGCTGTTTTTT.

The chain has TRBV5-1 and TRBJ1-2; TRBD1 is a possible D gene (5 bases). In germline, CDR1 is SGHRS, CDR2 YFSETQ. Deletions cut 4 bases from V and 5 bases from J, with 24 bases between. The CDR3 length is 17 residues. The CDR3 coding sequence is TGCGCCAGCAGCCCTACCTTTGTGACAGACTCAGATTATGGCTACACCTTC. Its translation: CASSPTFVTDSDYGYTF.

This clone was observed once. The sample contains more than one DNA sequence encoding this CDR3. CDR3 nucleotide sequence: TGTGCCTGGCGCCGAGGGATGAACACTGAAGCTTTCTTT. Translating it yields CAWRRGMNTEAFF. The V call is TRBV30, the J call TRBJ1-1, with D uncertain. V was clipped by 5 bases and J by 0 bases, with 10 bases between them. The CDR3 runs 13 residues. Germline assignment: CDR1 GTSNPN and CDR2 SVGIG (reference sequence).

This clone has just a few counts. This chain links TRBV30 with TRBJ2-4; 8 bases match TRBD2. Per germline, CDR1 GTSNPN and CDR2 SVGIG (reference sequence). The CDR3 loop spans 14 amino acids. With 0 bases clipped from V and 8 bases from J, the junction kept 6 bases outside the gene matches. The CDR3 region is CAWSVPGGGDIQYF. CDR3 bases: TGTGCCTGGAGTGTACCCGGGGGGGGAGACATTCAGTACTTC.

CDR3 sequence: CAWSGLANYEQYV. In DNA, the CDR3 is TGTGCCTGGAGTGGACTAGCGAACTACGAGCAGTACGTC. The V gene is TRBV30, the J gene TRBJ2-7, with 8 bases lining up with TRBD2. CDR1 and CDR2 (germline): GTSNPN, SVGIG (reference sequence). The CDR3 covers 13 residues. Losses at the gene ends were 1 base for V and 3 bases for J; bases not matched to a gene: 2.

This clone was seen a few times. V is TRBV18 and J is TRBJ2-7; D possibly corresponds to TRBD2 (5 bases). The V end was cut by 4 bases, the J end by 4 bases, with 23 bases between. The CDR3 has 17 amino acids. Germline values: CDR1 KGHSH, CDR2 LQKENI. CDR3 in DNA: TGTGCCAGCTCACAGTTGGGAAATCGAGGGCTACCTTACGAGCAGTACGTC. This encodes CASSQLGNRGLPYEQYV.

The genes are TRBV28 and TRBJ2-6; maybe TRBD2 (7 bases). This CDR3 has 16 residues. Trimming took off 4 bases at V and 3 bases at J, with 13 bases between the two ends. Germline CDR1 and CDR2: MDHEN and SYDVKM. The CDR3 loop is CASSSGGADGANVLTF. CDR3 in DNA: TGTGCCAGCAGTTCGGGGGGCGCCGATGGGGCCAACGTCCTGACTTTC.

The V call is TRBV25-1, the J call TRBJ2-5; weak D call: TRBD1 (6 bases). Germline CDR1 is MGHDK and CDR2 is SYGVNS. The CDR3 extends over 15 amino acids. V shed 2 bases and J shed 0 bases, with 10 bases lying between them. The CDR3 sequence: CASSEIGQYQETQYF. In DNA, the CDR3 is TGTGCCAGCAGTGAAATCGGACAGTACCAAGAGACCCAGTACTTC.

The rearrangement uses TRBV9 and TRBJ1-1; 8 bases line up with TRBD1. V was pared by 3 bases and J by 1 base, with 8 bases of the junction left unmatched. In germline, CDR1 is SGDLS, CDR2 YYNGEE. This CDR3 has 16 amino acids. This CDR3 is CASSGSGGARNTEAFF. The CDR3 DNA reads TGTGCCAGCAGCGGTTCAGGGGGCGCGAGGAACACTGAAGCTTTCTTT.

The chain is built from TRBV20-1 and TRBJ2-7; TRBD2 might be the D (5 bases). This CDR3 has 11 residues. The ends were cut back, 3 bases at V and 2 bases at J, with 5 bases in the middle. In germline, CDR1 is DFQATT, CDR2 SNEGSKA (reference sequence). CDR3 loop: CSASGAYEQYF. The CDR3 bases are TGCAGTGCTAGCGGGGCCTACGAGCAGTACTTC.

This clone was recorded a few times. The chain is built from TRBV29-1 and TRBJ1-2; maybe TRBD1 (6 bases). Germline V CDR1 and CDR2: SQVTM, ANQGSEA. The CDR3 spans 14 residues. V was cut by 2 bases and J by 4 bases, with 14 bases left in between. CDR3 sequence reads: CSVERGARGYGYTF. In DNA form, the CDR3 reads TGCAGCGTTGAACGGGGGGCGCGCGGCTATGGCTACACCTTC. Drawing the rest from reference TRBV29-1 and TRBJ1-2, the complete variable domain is SAVISQKPSRDICQRGTSLTIQCQVDSQVTMMFWYRQQPGQSLTLIATANQGSEATYESGFVIDKFPISRPNLTFSTLTVSNMSPEDSSIYLCSVERGARGYGYTFGSGTRLTVV.

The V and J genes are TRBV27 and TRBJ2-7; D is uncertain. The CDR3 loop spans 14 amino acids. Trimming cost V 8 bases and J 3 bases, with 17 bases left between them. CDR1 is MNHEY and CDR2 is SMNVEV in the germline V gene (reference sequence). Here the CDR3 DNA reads TGTGCCAGCCGTCTTTCCGCAGTGTTCTACGAGCAGTACTTC. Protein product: CASRLSAVFYEQYF.